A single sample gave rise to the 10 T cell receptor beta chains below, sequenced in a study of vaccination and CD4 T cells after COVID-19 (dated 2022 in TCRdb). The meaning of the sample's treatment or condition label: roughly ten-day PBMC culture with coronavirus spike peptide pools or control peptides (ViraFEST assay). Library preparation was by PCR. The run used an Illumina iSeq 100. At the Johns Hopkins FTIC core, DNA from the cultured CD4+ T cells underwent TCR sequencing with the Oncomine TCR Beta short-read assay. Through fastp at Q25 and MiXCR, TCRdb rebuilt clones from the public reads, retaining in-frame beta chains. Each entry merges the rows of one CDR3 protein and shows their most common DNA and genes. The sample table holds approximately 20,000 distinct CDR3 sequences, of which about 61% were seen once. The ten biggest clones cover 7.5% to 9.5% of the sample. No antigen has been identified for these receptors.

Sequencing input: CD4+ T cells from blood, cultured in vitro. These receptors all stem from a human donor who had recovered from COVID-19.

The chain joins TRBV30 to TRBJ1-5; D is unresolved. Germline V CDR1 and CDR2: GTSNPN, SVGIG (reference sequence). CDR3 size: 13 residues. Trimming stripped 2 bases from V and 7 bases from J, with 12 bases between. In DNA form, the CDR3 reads TGTGCCTGGAGTTATAGTGAGGACCAGCCCCAGCATTTT. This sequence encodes CAWSYSEDQPQHF.

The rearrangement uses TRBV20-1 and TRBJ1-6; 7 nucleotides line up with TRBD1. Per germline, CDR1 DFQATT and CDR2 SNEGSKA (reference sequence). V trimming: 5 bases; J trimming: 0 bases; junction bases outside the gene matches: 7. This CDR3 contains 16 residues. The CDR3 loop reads CSAPRDRGSYNSPLHF. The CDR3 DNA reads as TGCAGTGCTCCGAGGGACAGAGGCTCCTATAATTCACCCCTCCACTTT.

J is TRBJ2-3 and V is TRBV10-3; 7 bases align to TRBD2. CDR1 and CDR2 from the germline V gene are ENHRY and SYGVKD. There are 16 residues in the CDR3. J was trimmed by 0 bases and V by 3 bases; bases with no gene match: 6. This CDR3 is CAISEESGTSTDTQYF. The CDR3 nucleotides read TGTGCCATCAGTGAAGAAAGCGGGACTAGCACAGATACGCAGTATTTT.

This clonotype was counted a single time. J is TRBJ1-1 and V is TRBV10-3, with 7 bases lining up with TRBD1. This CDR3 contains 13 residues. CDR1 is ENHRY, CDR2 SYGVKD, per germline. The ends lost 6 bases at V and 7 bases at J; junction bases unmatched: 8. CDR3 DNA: TGTGCCATCAGGACAATCTGGACAGGTGAAGCTTTCTTT. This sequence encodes CAIRTIWTGEAFF.

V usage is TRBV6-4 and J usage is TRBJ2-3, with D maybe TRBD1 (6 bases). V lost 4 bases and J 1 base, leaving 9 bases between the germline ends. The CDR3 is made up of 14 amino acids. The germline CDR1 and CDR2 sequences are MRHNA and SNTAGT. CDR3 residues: CASSAAGGTDTQYF. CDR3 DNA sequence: TGTGCCAGCAGTGCGGCAGGGGGCACAGATACGCAGTATTTT.

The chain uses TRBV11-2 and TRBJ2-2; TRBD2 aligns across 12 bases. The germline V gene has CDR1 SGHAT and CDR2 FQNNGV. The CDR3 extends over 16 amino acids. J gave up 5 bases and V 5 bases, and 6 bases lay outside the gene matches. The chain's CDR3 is CASSPLTSGRTGELFF. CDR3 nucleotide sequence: TGTGCCAGCAGCCCACTGACTAGCGGGAGAACCGGGGAGCTGTTTTTT.

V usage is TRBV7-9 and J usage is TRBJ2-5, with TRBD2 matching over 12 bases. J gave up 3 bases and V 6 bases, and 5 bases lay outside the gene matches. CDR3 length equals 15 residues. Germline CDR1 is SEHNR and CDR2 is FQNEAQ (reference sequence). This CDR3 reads CASRSSGRAEETQYF. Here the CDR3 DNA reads TGTGCCAGCAGATCTAGCGGGAGGGCCGAAGAGACCCAGTACTTC.

The DNA of the CDR3 is TGCAGTGCTAGTTCGCAGGGTCTTTACACCGGGGAGCTGTTTTTT. The encoded protein is CSASSQGLYTGELFF. This chain connects TRBV20-1 to TRBJ2-2; D possibly corresponds to TRBD1 (5 bases). The CDR3 totals 15 residues. Germline V gene sequence: CDR1 DFQATT, CDR2 SNEGSKA (reference sequence). With 3 bases removed from V and 3 bases from J, the gap between germline ends came to 14 bases.

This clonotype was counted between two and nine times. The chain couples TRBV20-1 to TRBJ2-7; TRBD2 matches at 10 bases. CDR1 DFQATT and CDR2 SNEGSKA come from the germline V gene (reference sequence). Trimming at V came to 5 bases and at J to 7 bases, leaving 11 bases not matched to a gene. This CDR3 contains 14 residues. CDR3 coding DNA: TGCAGTGCTCAACCGGGGACTAGCGATTGGGAGCAGTACTTC. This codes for CSAQPGTSDWEQYF.

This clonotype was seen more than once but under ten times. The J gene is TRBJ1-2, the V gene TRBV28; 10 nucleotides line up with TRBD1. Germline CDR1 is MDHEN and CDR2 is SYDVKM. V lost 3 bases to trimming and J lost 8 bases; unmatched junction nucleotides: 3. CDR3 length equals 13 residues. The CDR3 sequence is CASSLGTGVGYTF. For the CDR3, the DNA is TGTGCCAGCAGTTTGGGGACAGGGGTAGGCTACACCTTC.